This T cell receptor (beta chain) was captured by sequencing in a study of PD-1 blockade in classical Hodgkin lymphoma. Turning to the study itself: The patients were dosed with nivolumab 3 mg/kg, infused intravenously every 2 weeks.

Described time point: cycle 4 day 1 (C4D1), after less than 7 weeks of nivolumab. All trial patients relapsed after autologous stem cell transplantation. TCRdb's copy holds only in-frame clones and misses some; the assay was immunoSEQ multiplex PCR. The sample lists roughly 100,000 clones, roughly 89% occurring once. The J segment lost 2 bases and the V segment lost 2 bases, leaving 3 bases of the junction unmatched. Germline CDR1 reads MNHNY; CDR2 reads SVGAGI (reference sequence). The CDR3 totals 15 residues. With regard to this clone: Its antigen remains unidentified.

Broader study findings: Newly diagnosed patients were reported to exhibit reduced baseline TCR diversity relative to healthy donors. Initiation of nivolumab under 1 year after ASCT led to exclusion of patients.

The sequence came from a human donor with classical Hodgkin lymphoma. This chain uses TRBV6-6 with TRBJ2-7; 10 nucleotides agree with TRBD2. Sequenced material: peripheral blood mononuclear cells (PBMCs), taken before the fourth cycle of nivolumab. CDR3 bases: TGTGCCAGCAGTTACGAACTAGCGGGGACCTACGAGCAGTACTTC. Encoded protein: CASSYELAGTYEQYF.